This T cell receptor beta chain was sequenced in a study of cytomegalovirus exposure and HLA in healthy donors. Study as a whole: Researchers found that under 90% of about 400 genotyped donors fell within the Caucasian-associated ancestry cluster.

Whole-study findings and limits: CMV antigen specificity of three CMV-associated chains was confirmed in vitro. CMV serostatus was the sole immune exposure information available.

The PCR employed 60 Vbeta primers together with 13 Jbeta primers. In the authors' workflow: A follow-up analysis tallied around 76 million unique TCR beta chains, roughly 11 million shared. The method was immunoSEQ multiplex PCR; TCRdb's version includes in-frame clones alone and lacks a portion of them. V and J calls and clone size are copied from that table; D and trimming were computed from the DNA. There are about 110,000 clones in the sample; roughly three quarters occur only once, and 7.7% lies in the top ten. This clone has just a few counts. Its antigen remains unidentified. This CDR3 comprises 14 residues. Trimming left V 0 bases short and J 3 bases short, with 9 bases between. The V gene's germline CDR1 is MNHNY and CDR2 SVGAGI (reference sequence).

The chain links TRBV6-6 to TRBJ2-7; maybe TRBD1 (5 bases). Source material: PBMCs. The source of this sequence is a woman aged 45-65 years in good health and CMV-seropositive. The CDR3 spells CASSYSNRGYEQYF. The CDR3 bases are TGTGCCAGCAGTTACTCGAATAGGGGCTACGAGCAGTACTTC.